These 27 T cell receptor beta chains were all obtained from the same sample, sequenced in a study of OX40 agonist ivuxolimab in advanced cancers. Data came from immunoSEQ multiplex PCR; TCRdb stores just in-frame clones and leaves some out. The sample has about 66,000 clones; 80% to 90% are singletons. The source was CD4+ or CD8+ T cells sorted from blood, collected in a trial of the OX40 agonist ivuxolimab. The receptors here all came from an adult with an advanced solid tumor such as melanoma, head and neck, liver or kidney cancer.

J is TRBJ1-2 and V is TRBV29-1; unclear D gene. There are 11 residues in the CDR3. The germline V gene encodes CDR1 SQVTM and CDR2 ANQGSEA. Trimming removed 7 bases from V and 0 bases from J, with 6 bases in between. CDR3 bases: TGCAGCGCCCCAACTAACTATGGCTACACCTTC. Its protein is CSAPTNYGYTF. The whole variable domain, filled in from reference TRBV29-1 and TRBJ1-2, reads SAVISQKPSRDICQRGTSLTIQCQVDSQVTMMFWYRQQPGQSLTLIATANQGSEATYESGFVIDKFPISRPNLTFSTLTVSNMSPEDSSIYLCSAPTNYGYTFGSGTRLTVV.

The chain couples TRBV28 to TRBJ2-1, with D uncertain. Germline loops: CDR1 MDHEN, CDR2 SYDVKM. This CDR3 region has 14 residues. The germline V and J ends were trimmed by 7 bases and 0 bases, with 10 bases remaining between them. This chain's CDR3 is CASTLASSYNEQFF. The DNA of the CDR3 is TGTGCCAGCACGCTGGCGAGCTCCTACAATGAGCAGTTCTTC.

The chain joins TRBV7-9 to TRBJ1-4, with TRBD1 matching over 7 bases. Trimming at V came to 1 base and at J to 8 bases, leaving 10 bases not matched to a gene. Germline lookup yields CDR1 SEHNR and CDR2 FQNEAQ (reference sequence). The CDR3 is 16 residues long. DNA for the CDR3: TGTGCCAGCAGCTTAGTATCAGGGGGGTTTTTGGAAAAACTGTTTTTT. Translation gives CASSLVSGGFLEKLFF.

V gene TRBV27 combines with J gene TRBJ1-2; 8 positions agree with TRBD1. The CDR3 spans 12 residues. Trimming at V came to 6 bases and at J to 6 bases, leaving 3 bases not matched to a gene. Germline lookup yields CDR1 MNHEY and CDR2 SMNVEV (reference sequence). CDR3 in DNA: TGTGCCAGCAGGACAGGGGCCGATGGCTACACCTTC. As protein: CASRTGADGYTF.

This chain links TRBV5-1 with TRBJ2-7, with a weak D call TRBD2 (7 bases). The CDR3 covers 14 residues. V was cut by 0 bases and J by 2 bases, with 9 bases left in between. Germline values: CDR1 SGHRS, CDR2 YFSETQ. The CDR3 spells CASSLVGGPYEQYF. The CDR3 DNA follows: TGCGCCAGCAGCTTGGTCGGGGGGCCCTACGAGCAGTACTTC.

The chain combines TRBV6-4 with TRBJ1-1; no reliable D call. Germline CDR1 and CDR2: MRHNA and SNTAGT. The CDR3 totals 13 residues. The V end was cut by 6 bases, the J end by 5 bases, with 13 bases between. The CDR3 is CASSSVWGTEAFF. CDR3 DNA sequence: TGTGCCAGCAGCTCGGTGTGGGGAACTGAAGCTTTCTTT.

V usage is TRBV7-9 and J usage is TRBJ2-1; D call uncertain. The length of the CDR3 is 15 residues. The V end was cut by 5 bases, the J end by 0 bases, with 11 bases between. Germline V lookup: CDR1 SEHNR, CDR2 FQNEAQ (reference sequence). The CDR3 region has the DNA TGTGCCAGCAGCCGAACTGTAAGCTCCTACAATGAGCAGTTCTTC. Translated: CASSRTVSSYNEQFF.

This chain joins TRBV9 and TRBJ2-7; the D gene is possibly TRBD2 (6 bases). Trimming removed 0 bases at V and 3 bases at J, with 13 bases between. The CDR3 spans 15 residues. Germline assignment: CDR1 SGDLS and CDR2 YYNGEE. The CDR3 region is CASSVGYGSGYEQYF. CDR3 DNA: TGTGCCAGCAGCGTAGGGTACGGGAGTGGCTACGAGCAGTACTTC. The whole variable domain, filled in from reference TRBV9 and TRBJ2-7, reads DSGVTQTPKHLITATGQRVTLRCSPRSGDLSVYWYQQSLDQGLQFLIQYYNGEERAKGNILERFSAQQFPDLHSELNLSSLELGDSALYFCASSVGYGSGYEQYFGPGTRLTVT.

This rearrangement joins TRBV7-9 to TRBJ2-7, with D perhaps being TRBD1 or TRBD2 (5 bases each). The CDR3 loop spans 17 amino acids. Trimming removed 3 bases from V and 3 bases from J, with 21 bases in between. The V gene's germline CDR1 is SEHNR and CDR2 FQNEAQ (reference sequence). Written as DNA, the CDR3 is TGTGCCAGCAGCTTCCCTAACCGGGACCAAAAGATCTACGAGCAGTACTTC. This translates into CASSFPNRDQKIYEQYF.

V gene TRBV7-9 combines with J gene TRBJ2-3, with TRBD2 identical over 8 bases. The germline gives CDR1 SEHNR, CDR2 FQNEAQ (reference sequence). The V segment lost 5 bases and the J segment 6 bases; nucleotides outside the gene matches: 4. The CDR3 is 13 residues long. The CDR3 loop is CASSTSGADTQYF. CDR3 DNA sequence: TGTGCCAGCAGCACTAGCGGCGCTGATACGCAGTATTTT.

The rearrangement joins TRBV28 to TRBJ2-7; 8 nucleotides match TRBD2. The CDR3 extends over 13 amino acids. The J segment lost 3 bases and the V segment lost 7 bases, leaving 5 bases of the junction unmatched. Looked up from germline, CDR1 is MDHEN and CDR2 is SYDVKM. DNA for the CDR3: TGTGCCAGCAAGGGGAGCGGGAGCTACGAGCAGTACTTC. The encoded protein is CASKGSGSYEQYF. The full variable domain, with the rest looked up from reference TRBV28 and TRBJ2-7, is DVKVTQSSRYLVKRTGEKVFLECVQDMDHENMFWYRQDPGLGLRLIYFSYDVKMKEKGDIPEGYSVSREKKERFSLILESASTNQTSMYLCASKGSGSYEQYFGPGTRLTVT.

The chain couples TRBV5-5 to TRBJ1-3; D gene ambiguous. The CDR3 has 15 amino acids. Per germline, CDR1 SGHKS and CDR2 YYEKEE (reference sequence). The ends were cut back, 5 bases at V and 0 bases at J, with 12 bases in the middle. CDR3 sequence: CASRFWGNSGNTIYF. The CDR3 DNA reads TGTGCCAGCAGGTTCTGGGGAAACTCTGGAAACACCATATATTTT. Full variable domain (remainder filled in from reference TRBV5-5 and TRBJ1-3): DAGVTQSPTHLIKTRGQQVTLRCSPISGHKSVSWYQQVLGQGPQFIFQYYEKEERGRGNFPDRFSARQFPNYSSELNVNALLLGDSALYLCASRFWGNSGNTIYFGEGSWLTVV.

This chain links TRBV27 with TRBJ2-7, with D possibly being TRBD1 or TRBD2 (5 bases each). The CDR3 totals 14 residues. Trimming pared 2 bases from V and 4 bases from J, leaving 12 bases between. From germline, CDR1 is MNHEY and CDR2 SMNVEV (reference sequence). CDR3 nucleotides: TGTGCCAGCAGTTTAAATCCAGGGAGATACGAGCAGTACTTC. It specifies CASSLNPGRYEQYF.

This chain connects TRBV10-3 to TRBJ2-3; 10 bases map to TRBD2. The CDR3 contains 17 residues. V gave up 0 bases and J gave up 0 bases; unmatched junction bases: 3. Germline V gene sequence: CDR1 ENHRY, CDR2 SYGVKD. The DNA of the CDR3 is TGTGCCATCAGTGAGTCGACTAGCGGGTATAGCACAGATACGCAGTATTTT. This gives the protein CAISESTSGYSTDTQYF.

This chain uses TRBV27 with TRBJ2-7; a possible D gene is TRBD2 (7 bases). The V end was cut by 0 bases, the J end by 6 bases, with 12 bases between. Germline V CDR1 and CDR2: MNHEY, SMNVEV (reference sequence). The CDR3 is 14 amino acids. The chain's CDR3 is CASSLSAGEGEQYF. The DNA for the CDR3 is TGTGCCAGCAGTTTATCGGCAGGGGAGGGCGAGCAGTACTTC.

This clone occurred once. V is TRBV29-1 and J is TRBJ2-5; D is ambiguous. Germline CDR1 is SQVTM and CDR2 is ANQGSEA. There are 10 residues in the CDR3. The ends were cut back, 6 bases at V and 5 bases at J, with 7 bases in the middle. The CDR3 DNA reads TGCAGCGTCACGAGGGAGACCCAGTACTTC. Encoded protein: CSVTRETQYF. Combining the CDR3 with reference TRBV29-1 and TRBJ2-5 gives the whole variable domain SAVISQKPSRDICQRGTSLTIQCQVDSQVTMMFWYRQQPGQSLTLIATANQGSEATYESGFVIDKFPISRPNLTFSTLTVSNMSPEDSSIYLCSVTRETQYFGPGTRLLVL.

This clone was found once. The chain employs TRBV13 and TRBJ1-2; 10 positions match TRBD1. CDR1 is PRHDT and CDR2 is FYEKMQ in the germline V gene (reference sequence). V shed 0 bases and J 8 bases; nucleotides not matched to a gene: 12. CDR3 length: 17 amino acids. The CDR3 nucleotides are TGTGCCAGCAGCTTAGGCCTGTTCTCCGGGACAGGGGACGGCTACACCTTC. Protein product: CASSLGLFSGTGDGYTF.

The chain links TRBV28 to TRBJ1-6, with 8 nucleotides matching TRBD1. With V trimmed by 6 bases and J by 3 bases, 7 bases remained unmatched. This CDR3 contains 16 residues. Germline lookup yields CDR1 MDHEN and CDR2 SYDVKM. The CDR3 region has the DNA TGTGCCAGCAGGGTAACGACAGGGGACTATAATTCACCCCTCCACTTT. Protein sequence: CASRVTTGDYNSPLHF.

This clone has only one observation. The junction and the germline gene differ at one end; a read error may be behind it. The same CDR3 is also encoded by other DNA sequences in this sample. V gene TRBV5-6 combines with J gene TRBJ2-2, with D possibly matching TRBD2 (5 bases). This CDR3 region has 14 residues. The germline CDR1 and CDR2 sequences are SGHDT and YYEEEE. The CDR3 protein is CASTLGASTGELFF. CDR3 nucleotide sequence: TGTGCTAGCACCTTGGGAGCGAGCACCGGGGAGCTGTTTTTT.

The chain recombines TRBV9 with TRBJ1-1; a weak D match, TRBD1 (6 bases). The V gene's germline CDR1 is SGDLS and CDR2 YYNGEE. Trimming cost V 0 bases and J 4 bases, with 16 bases left between them. The CDR3 has 16 amino acids. This chain's CDR3 is CASSVVQLGAATEAFF. The CDR3 DNA sequence: TGTGCCAGCAGCGTAGTTCAGCTGGGGGCGGCCACTGAAGCTTTCTTT.

The gene calls are TRBV13 and TRBJ2-3; TRBD2 matches at 11 bases. Germline lookup yields CDR1 PRHDT and CDR2 FYEKMQ (reference sequence). This CDR3 spans 18 amino acids. V shed 2 bases and J 2 bases; nucleotides not matched to a gene: 9. CDR3 bases: TGTGCCAGCAGCTTAAAACTAGCGGGAGTGGCAACCACAGATACGCAGTATTTT. Protein sequence: CASSLKLAGVATTDTQYF.

The CDR3, as DNA: TGTGCCAGCAGCTTTACAGGGGGGGACTACGAGCAGTACTTC. It specifies CASSFTGGDYEQYF. The rearrangement uses TRBV11-2 and TRBJ2-7; the D gene is possibly TRBD1 (8 bases). The germline gives CDR1 SGHAT, CDR2 FQNNGV. V was trimmed by 3 bases and J by 3 bases, leaving 12 bases between them. CDR3 length equals 14 residues.

The chain employs TRBV7-3 and TRBJ2-1; tentative D call: TRBD1 (5 bases). Germline V CDR1 and CDR2: SGHTA, FQGTGA. The CDR3 consists of 13 residues. V lost 5 bases, J lost 4 bases, and 9 bases lay in between. The chain's CDR3 is CASSIDSYNEQFF. The CDR3 DNA sequence: TGTGCCAGCAGCATTGACAGTTACAATGAGCAGTTCTTC.

V and J are TRBV27 and TRBJ2-7; D is possibly TRBD2 (6 bases). The CDR3 spans 14 residues. Germline V gene sequence: CDR1 MNHEY, CDR2 SMNVEV (reference sequence). V was shortened by 5 bases and J by 3 bases, with 14 bases between the two germline ends. As DNA, the CDR3 is TGTGCCAGCAGTCACGGGACTCTCCACTACGAGCAGTACTTC. Translating gives CASSHGTLHYEQYF.

The rearrangement links TRBV7-9 to TRBJ2-1, with a possible D match to TRBD1 (6 bases). Looked up from germline, CDR1 is SEHNR and CDR2 is FQNEAQ (reference sequence). The CDR3 spans 17 residues. Trimming left V 6 bases short and J 1 base short, with 19 bases between. CDR3 protein: CASRTSRGRGSYNEQFF. As DNA, the CDR3 is TGTGCCAGCAGGACATCCAGGGGTAGAGGTTCCTACAATGAGCAGTTCTTC.

V is TRBV11-2 and J is TRBJ1-2; no definite D call. V was trimmed by 5 bases and J by 3 bases, leaving 19 bases between them. The CDR3 is 16 amino acids. Germline CDR1 and CDR2: SGHAT and FQNNGV. CDR3 DNA sequence: TGTGCCAGCAGCCGTTACGAGACGGGGTTCTACTATGGCTACACCTTC. This encodes CASSRYETGFYYGYTF.

The gene calls are TRBV25-1 and TRBJ2-1, with TRBD1 matching over 7 bases. Losses at the gene ends were 6 bases for V and 5 bases for J; bases not matched to a gene: 10. Germline CDR1 reads MGHDK; CDR2 reads SYGVNS. The CDR3 has 15 amino acids. CDR3 region: CASRVSGGWDNEQFF. The CDR3 nucleotides read TGTGCCAGCAGAGTCTCAGGGGGTTGGGACAATGAGCAGTTCTTC.